The clone carrying this TCR beta chain was picked up a small number of times. Its antigen is currently unknown. This entry is derived from a study of human T cells and chemical hapten exposure. Time point reported: pre-sensitization, week 0. The sample's treatment: therapeutic diphenylcyclopropenone sensitization with weekly scalp DPC. Participating donors were patients with alopecia, aged 18 to 70 years, considered appropriate candidates for DPC. V was clipped by 0 bases and J by 2 bases, with 11 bases between them. The CDR3 contains 16 residues. CDR1 is LGHNA, CDR2 YSLEER, per germline. The study's findings and limits: Expanded TCR sets contained significantly more large CDR3 similarity clusters than controls.

TCRdb reprocessed the RACE reads via MiXCR and lists one record per CDR3 protein. The table records some 74,000 distinct CDR3 sequences, approximately 15% of them present only once. This receptor was taken from a woman in her fifties or sixties with alopecia areata. Some clones in this sample may be carry-over from other donors' samples. Sample: whole blood, taken in connection with sensitization to the hapten diphenylcyclopropenone (DPC). This chain joins TRBV4-3 and TRBJ2-1; D gene uncertain. The CDR3 spells CASSQDLGDAYNEQFF. CDR3 coding DNA: TGCGCCAGCAGCCAAGACCTCGGCGACGCCTACAATGAGCAGTTCTTC.